The text below deals with one T cell receptor beta chain. Germline V lookup: CDR1 MNHEY, CDR2 SVGEGT. The CDR3 totals 13 residues. V was pared by 2 bases and J by 10 bases, with 12 bases between. The data are from a study of blood T cell repertoires in COVID-19. Study in general: Collection of acute and convalescent COVID-19 samples took place in the United States, Italy and Spain. From T cells, B-cell-depleted T cells, or PBMCs came the material, which was cDNA or gDNA.

In the source study's methods: Amplification of reference gene primers was used by the study to estimate nucleated cell counts. Assay used: immunoSEQ multiplex PCR; TCRdb lists only in-frame clones, some missing. V, J and clone size derive from that table, while D and trimming were established from the DNA sequence. The top ten clones hold 2% to 2.5% of a sample with about 200,000 clones, approximately 87% of them seen once. Sequenced material: peripheral blood. The sequence was collected from a woman aged 45-65 years with acute or convalescent COVID-19. This chain links TRBV6-2 or TRBV6-3 with TRBJ2-1; maybe TRBD1 (5 bases). In DNA, the CDR3 is TGTGCCAGCAGTTACAAACAGGTATCGGAGCAGTTCTTC. Its translation: CASSYKQVSEQFF.